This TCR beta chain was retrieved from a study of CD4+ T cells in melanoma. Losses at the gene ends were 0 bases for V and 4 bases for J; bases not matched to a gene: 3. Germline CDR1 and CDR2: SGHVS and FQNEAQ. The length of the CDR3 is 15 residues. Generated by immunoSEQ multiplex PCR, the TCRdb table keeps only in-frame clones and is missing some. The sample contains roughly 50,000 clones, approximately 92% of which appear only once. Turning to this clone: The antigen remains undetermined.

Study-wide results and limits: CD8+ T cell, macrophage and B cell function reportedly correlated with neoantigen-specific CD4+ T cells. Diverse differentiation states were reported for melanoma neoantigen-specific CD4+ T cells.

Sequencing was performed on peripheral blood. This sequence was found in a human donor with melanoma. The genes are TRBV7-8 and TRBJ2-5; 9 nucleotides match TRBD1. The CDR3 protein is CASSLAMTGGETQYF. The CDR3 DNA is TGTGCCAGCAGCTTAGCAATGACAGGGGGAGAGACCCAGTACTTC.